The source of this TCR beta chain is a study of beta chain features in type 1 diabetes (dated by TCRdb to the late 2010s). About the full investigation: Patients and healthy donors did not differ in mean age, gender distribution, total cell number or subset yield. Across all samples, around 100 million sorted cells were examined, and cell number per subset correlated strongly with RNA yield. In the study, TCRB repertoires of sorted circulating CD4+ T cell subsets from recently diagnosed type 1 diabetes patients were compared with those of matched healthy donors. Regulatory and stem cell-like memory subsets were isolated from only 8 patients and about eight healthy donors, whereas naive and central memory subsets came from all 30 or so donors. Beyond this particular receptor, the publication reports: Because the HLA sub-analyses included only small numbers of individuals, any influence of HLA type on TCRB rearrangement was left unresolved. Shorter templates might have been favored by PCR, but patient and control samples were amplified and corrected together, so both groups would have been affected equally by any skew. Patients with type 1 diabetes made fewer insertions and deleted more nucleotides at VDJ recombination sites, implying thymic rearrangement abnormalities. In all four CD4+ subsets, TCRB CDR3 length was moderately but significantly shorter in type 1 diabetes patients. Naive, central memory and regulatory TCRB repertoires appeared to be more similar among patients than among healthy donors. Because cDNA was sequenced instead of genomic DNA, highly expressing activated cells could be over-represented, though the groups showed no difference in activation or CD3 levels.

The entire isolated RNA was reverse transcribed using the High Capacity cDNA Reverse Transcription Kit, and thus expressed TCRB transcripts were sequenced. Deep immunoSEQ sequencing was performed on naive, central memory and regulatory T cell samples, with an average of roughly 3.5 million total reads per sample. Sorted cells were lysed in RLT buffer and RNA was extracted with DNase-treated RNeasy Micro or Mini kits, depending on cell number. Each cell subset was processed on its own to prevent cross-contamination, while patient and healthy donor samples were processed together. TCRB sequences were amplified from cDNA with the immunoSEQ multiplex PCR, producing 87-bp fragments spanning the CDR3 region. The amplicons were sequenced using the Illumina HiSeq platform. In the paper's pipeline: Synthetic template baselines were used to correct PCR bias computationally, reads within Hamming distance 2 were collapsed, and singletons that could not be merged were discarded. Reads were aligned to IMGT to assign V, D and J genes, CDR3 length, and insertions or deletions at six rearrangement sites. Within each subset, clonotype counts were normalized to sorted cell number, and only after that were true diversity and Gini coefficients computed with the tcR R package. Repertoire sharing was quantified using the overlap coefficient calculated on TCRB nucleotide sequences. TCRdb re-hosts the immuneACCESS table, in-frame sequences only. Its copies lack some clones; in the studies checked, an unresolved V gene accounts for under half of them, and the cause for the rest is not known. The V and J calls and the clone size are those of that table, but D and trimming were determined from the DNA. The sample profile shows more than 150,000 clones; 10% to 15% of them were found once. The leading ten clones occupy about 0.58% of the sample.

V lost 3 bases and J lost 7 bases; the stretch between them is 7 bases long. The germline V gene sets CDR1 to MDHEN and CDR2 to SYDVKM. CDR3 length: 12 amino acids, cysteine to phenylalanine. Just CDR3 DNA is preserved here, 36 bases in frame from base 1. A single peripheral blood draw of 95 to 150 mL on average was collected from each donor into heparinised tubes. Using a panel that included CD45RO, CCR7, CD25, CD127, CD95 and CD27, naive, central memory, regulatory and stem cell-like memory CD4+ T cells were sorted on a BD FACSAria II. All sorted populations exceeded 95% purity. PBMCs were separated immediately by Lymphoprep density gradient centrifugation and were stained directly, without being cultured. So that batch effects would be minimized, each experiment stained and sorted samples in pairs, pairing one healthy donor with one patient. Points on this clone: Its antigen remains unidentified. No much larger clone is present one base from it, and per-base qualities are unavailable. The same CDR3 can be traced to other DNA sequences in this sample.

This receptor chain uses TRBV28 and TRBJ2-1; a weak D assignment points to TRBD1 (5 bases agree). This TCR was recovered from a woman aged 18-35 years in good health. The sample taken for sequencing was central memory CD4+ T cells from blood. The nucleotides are TGTGCCAGCAGTTTTAGGGGTAATGAGCAGTTCTTC. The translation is CASSFRGNEQFF.